This TCR beta chain was found in a study of T cells in localized non-small cell lung cancer. As for this clone: Its specificity is not known.

CDR1 is SGHVS, CDR2 FQNEAQ, per germline. The CDR3 extends over 15 amino acids. V shed 0 bases and J shed 3 bases, with 11 bases lying between them. The protocol was immunoSEQ multiplex PCR, while the TCRdb copy is restricted to in-frame clones and leaves out a portion. The repertoire holds about 33,000 clones, just over 90% seen once, with about 6.6% in the top ten. Findings of the study overall: Prolonged overall survival went with higher T cell density in the blood. The greatest T cell clonality was found in uninvolved adjacent lung (higher than in tumor).

The receptor comes from a female donor of 60 years or more with stage I lung adenocarcinoma. Source: peripheral blood, taken before any cancer treatment. J is TRBJ1-2 and V is TRBV7-8; tentative D call: TRBD1 (5 bases). The CDR3 loop reads CASSLAPGTHYGYTF. DNA for the CDR3: TGTGCCAGCAGCTTAGCCCCCGGGACCCACTATGGCTACACCTTC.